The rows below give T cell receptor beta chains drawn from one sample of a study of T cells in Graves' hyperthyroidism and ophthalmopathy. TCRdb re-called the multiplex PCR reads through MiXCR, storing one row per CDR3 protein. The profile shows about 59,000 distinct CDR3 sequences, roughly 50% of them singletons. The sample taken for sequencing was blood. These receptors all stem from a woman aged 55-70 years with Graves' ophthalmopathy. The CDR3 runs from the conserved cysteine through the conserved F or W.

cdr3_length: 13; v_call: TRBV5-4; j_call: TRBJ2-5; cdr3_aa: CASSGTSQETQYF
cdr3_length: 13; v_call: TRBV11-2; j_call: TRBJ2-5; cdr3_aa: CASSPHTEETQYF
cdr3_length: 16; v_call: TRBV5-1; j_call: TRBJ2-1; cdr3_aa: CASSFQTSGGGNEQFF
cdr3_length: 13; v_call: TRBV5-4; j_call: TRBJ1-5; cdr3_aa: CASSLGAGAPQHF
cdr3_length: 14; v_call: TRBV20-1; j_call: TRBJ1-5; cdr3_aa: CSALNFNSNQPQHF
cdr3_length: 12; v_call: TRBV10-1; j_call: TRBJ2-7; cdr3_aa: CASKGLSYEQYF
cdr3_length: 10; v_call: TRBV5-1; j_call: TRBJ1-2; cdr3_aa: CASSTGLYTF
cdr3_length: 12; v_call: TRBV27; j_call: TRBJ1-5; cdr3_aa: CAGKSGNQPQHF
cdr3_length: 15; v_call: TRBV9; j_call: TRBJ2-1; cdr3_aa: CASSEGTGSANEQFF
cdr3_length: 18; v_call: TRBV19; j_call: TRBJ2-7; cdr3_aa: CASRPAGLGRPTKGEQYF
cdr3_length: 13; v_call: TRBV24-1; j_call: TRBJ1-2; cdr3_aa: CATGSGTGVGYTF
cdr3_length: 16; v_call: TRBV5-1; j_call: TRBJ2-7; cdr3_aa: CASSFGSGGVRYEQYF
cdr3_length: 10; v_call: TRBV29-1; j_call: TRBJ2-2; cdr3_aa: CSARGTGSVF
cdr3_length: 14; v_call: TRBV24-1; j_call: TRBJ2-2; cdr3_aa: CATSVWGDAGELFF
cdr3_length: 14; v_call: TRBV5-5; j_call: TRBJ1-2; cdr3_aa: CASSTPGTHYGYTF
cdr3_length: 14; v_call: TRBV7-3; j_call: TRBJ2-1; cdr3_aa: CASSLGTGQNEQFF
cdr3_length: 16; v_call: TRBV15; j_call: TRBJ1-3; cdr3_aa: CATSSPDRGAGNTIYF
cdr3_length: 15; v_call: TRBV12-3/TRBV12-4; j_call: TRBJ2-5; cdr3_aa: CASSRWTSGGYTQYF
cdr3_length: 14; v_call: TRBV19; j_call: TRBJ2-6; cdr3_aa: CASSPGQGANVLTF
cdr3_length: 14; v_call: TRBV20-1; j_call: TRBJ1-4; cdr3_aa: CSARGESTNEKLFF
cdr3_length: 15; v_call: TRBV20-1; j_call: TRBJ2-3; cdr3_aa: CSAPRAGGPTDTQYF
cdr3_length: 16; v_call: TRBV5-1; j_call: TRBJ2-1; cdr3_aa: CASSFQTSGADNEQFF
cdr3_length: 13; v_call: TRBV30; j_call: TRBJ2-7; cdr3_aa: CAWNLQGAHEQYF
cdr3_length: 14; v_call: TRBV2; j_call: TRBJ2-2; cdr3_aa: CASSLAGNTGELFF
cdr3_length: 14; v_call: TRBV5-1; j_call: TRBJ2-3; cdr3_aa: CASSLSQFTDTQYF
cdr3_length: 15; v_call: TRBV20-1; j_call: TRBJ2-1; cdr3_aa: CSADEGLAGWNEQFF
cdr3_length: 16; v_call: TRBV5-4; j_call: NA; cdr3_aa: CASSLGSEGYNETQYF
cdr3_length: 15; v_call: TRBV28; j_call: TRBJ1-4; cdr3_aa: CASSLSDRRREKLFF
cdr3_length: 24; v_call: TRBV7-3; j_call: TRBJ1-1; cdr3_aa: CASSFGGTRRYNEQFFGPGTEAFF
cdr3_length: 15; v_call: TRBV10-3; j_call: TRBJ2-5; cdr3_aa: CAISIGRGAGETQYF
cdr3_length: 13; v_call: TRBV5-4; j_call: TRBJ1-6; cdr3_aa: CASRDRGGSPLHF
cdr3_length: 15; v_call: TRBV20-1; j_call: TRBJ2-1; cdr3_aa: CSASSQGYLRDEQFF
cdr3_length: 16; v_call: TRBV5-1; j_call: TRBJ2-1; cdr3_aa: CASNRLAGPSYNEQFF
cdr3_length: 12; v_call: TRBV29-1; j_call: TRBJ2-7; cdr3_aa: CSEDRRDYEQYF
cdr3_length: 13; v_call: TRBV4-1; j_call: TRBJ1-1; cdr3_aa: CASSQPDRVEAFF
cdr3_length: 15; v_call: TRBV4-3; j_call: TRBJ1-2; cdr3_aa: CASSQAIGDRSGYTF
cdr3_length: 14; v_call: TRBV7-8; j_call: TRBJ1-1; cdr3_aa: CASSLHRGGVMAFF
cdr3_length: 12; v_call: TRBV20-1; j_call: TRBJ1-3; cdr3_aa: CSARDDGDTIYF
cdr3_length: 14; v_call: TRBV11-2; j_call: TRBJ2-3; cdr3_aa: CASSLRAGADTQYF
cdr3_length: 12; v_call: TRBV4-1; j_call: TRBJ1-1; cdr3_aa: CASSQATSEAFF
cdr3_length: 14; v_call: TRBV10-3; j_call: TRBJ2-3; cdr3_aa: CAIGFRDSTDTQYF
cdr3_length: 13; v_call: TRBV7-8; j_call: TRBJ2-5; cdr3_aa: CASRRGDGETQYF
cdr3_length: 14; v_call: TRBV2; j_call: TRBJ2-1; cdr3_aa: CASEGTGGGNEQFF